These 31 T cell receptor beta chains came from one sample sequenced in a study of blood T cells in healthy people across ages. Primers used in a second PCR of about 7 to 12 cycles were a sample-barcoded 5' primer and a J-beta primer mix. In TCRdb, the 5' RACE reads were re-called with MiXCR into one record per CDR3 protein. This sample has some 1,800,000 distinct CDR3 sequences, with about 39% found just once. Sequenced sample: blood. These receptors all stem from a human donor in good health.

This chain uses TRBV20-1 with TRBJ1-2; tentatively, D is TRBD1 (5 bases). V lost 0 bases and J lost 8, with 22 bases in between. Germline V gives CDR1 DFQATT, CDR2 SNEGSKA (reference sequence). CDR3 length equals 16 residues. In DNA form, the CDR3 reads TGCAGTGCTAGAGATCAGCGAGGGACGGGATCTGGGGGCTACACCTTC. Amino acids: CSARDQRGTGSGGYTF.

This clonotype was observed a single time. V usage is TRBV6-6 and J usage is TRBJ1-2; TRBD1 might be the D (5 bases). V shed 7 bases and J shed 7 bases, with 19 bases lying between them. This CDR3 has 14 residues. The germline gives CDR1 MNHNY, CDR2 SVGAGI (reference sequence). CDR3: CASNAGGRARGYTF. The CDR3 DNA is TGTGCCAGCAATGCCGGAGGCAGGGCTCGTGGCTACACCTTC.

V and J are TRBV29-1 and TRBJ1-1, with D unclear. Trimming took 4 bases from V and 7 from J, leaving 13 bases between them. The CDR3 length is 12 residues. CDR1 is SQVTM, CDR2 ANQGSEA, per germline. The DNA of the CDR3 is TGCAGCGTTGTAGATCAGTTGGGTGAAGCTTTCTTT. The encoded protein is CSVVDQLGEAFF.

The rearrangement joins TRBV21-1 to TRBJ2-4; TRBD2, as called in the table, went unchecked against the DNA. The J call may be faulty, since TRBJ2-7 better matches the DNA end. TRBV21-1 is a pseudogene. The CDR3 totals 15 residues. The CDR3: CASSKERRDFYEQYF. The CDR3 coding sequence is TGTGCCAGCAGCAAAGAGAGGCGGGACTTCTACGAGCAGTACTTC.

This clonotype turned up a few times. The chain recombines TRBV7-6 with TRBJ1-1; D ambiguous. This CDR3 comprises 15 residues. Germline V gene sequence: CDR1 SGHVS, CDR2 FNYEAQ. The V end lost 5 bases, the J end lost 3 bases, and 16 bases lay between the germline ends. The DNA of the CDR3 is TGTGCCAGCAGCCTAGGCATGCCGGGAGACACTGAAGCTTTCTTT. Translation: CASSLGMPGDTEAFF.

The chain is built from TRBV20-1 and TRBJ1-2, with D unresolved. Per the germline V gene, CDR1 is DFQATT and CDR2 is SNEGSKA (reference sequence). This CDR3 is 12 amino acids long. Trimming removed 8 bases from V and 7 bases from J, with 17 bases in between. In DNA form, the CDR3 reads TGCAGTCCCAAGAGGAGAGATGGTGGCTACACCTTC. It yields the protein CSPKRRDGGYTF.

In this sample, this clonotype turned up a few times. The DNA of the CDR3 is TGTGCCAGCGCCGACAGGTCGAGCTCCTACGAGCAGTACTTC. Translating it yields CASADRSSSYEQYF. This chain uses TRBV12-3 or TRBV12-4 with TRBJ2-7; the D gene is possibly TRBD1 (6 bases). CDR3 length: 14 amino acids. The V gene lost 8 bases and the J gene lost 0 bases, with 14 bases spanning the gap.

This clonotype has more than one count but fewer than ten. CDR3 DNA sequence: TGTGCCAGCAGGTTGCGATCCGAAGCTTTCTTT. Translating it yields CASRLRSEAFF. This sequence joins TRBV12-3 or TRBV12-4 and TRBJ1-1; D unclear. With 6 bases removed from V and 8 bases from J, the gap between germline ends came to 10 bases. The CDR3 extends over 11 amino acids.

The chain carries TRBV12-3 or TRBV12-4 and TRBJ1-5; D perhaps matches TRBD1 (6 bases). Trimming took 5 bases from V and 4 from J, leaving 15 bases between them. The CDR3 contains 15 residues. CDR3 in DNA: TGTGCCAGCAGTAGCGCGGACAGCGTGAATCAGCCCCAGCATTTT. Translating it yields CASSSADSVNQPQHF.

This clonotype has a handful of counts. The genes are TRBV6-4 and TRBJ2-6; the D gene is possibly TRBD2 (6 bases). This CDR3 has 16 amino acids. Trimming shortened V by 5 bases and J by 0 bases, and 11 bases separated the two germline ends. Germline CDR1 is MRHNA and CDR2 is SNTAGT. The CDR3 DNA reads TGTGCCAGCAGTCTGGGAGGTCCCTCTGGGGCCAACGTCCTGACTTTC. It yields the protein CASSLGGPSGANVLTF.

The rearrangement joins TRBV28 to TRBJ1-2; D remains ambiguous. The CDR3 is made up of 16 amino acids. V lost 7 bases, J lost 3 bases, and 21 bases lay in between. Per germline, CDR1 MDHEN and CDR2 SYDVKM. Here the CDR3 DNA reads TGTGCCAGCATCAGCCCGGCGAGCCCCCTAGACTATGGCTACACCTTC. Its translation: CASISPASPLDYGYTF.

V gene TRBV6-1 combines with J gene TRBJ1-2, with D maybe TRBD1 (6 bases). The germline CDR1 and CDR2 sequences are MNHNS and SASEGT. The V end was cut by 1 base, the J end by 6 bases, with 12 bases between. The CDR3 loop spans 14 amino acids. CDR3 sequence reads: CASSEVRGAHGYTF. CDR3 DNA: TGTGCCAGCAGTGAAGTGAGGGGGGCTCATGGCTACACCTTC.

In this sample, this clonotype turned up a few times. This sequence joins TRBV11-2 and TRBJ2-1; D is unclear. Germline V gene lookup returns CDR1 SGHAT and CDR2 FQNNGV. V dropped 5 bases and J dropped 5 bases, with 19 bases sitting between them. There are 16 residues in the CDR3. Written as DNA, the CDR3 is TGTGCCAGCAGCGATTTGGTCAGGATCGAAAACAATGAGCAGTTCTTC. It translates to CASSDLVRIENNEQFF. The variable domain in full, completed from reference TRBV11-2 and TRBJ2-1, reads EAGVAQSPRYKIIEKRQSVAFWCNPISGHATLYWYQQILGQGPKLLIQFQNNGVVDDSQLPKDRFSAERLKGVDSTLKIQPAKLEDSAVYLCASSDLVRIENNEQFFGPGTRLTVL.

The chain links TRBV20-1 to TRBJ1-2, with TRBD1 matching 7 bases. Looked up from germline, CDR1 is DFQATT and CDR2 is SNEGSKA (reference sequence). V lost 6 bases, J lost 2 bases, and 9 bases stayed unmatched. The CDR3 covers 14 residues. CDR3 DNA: TGCAGTGCCGGGGAGGGGGCGCGGAACTATGGCTACACCTTC. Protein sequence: CSAGEGARNYGYTF.

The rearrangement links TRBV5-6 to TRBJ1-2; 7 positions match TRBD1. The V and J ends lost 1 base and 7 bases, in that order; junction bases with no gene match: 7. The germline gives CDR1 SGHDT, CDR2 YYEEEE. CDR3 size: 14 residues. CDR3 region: CASSLIGQEFGYTF. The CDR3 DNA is TGTGCCAGCAGCTTGATTGGACAGGAGTTTGGCTACACCTTC.

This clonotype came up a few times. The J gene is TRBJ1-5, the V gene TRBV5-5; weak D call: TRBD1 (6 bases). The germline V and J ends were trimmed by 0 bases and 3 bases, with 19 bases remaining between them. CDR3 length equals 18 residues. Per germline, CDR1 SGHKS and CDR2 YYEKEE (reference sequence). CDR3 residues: CASSLVLVGQGNNQPQHF. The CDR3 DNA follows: TGTGCCAGCAGCTTGGTGTTAGTGGGGCAGGGGAACAATCAGCCCCAGCATTTT.

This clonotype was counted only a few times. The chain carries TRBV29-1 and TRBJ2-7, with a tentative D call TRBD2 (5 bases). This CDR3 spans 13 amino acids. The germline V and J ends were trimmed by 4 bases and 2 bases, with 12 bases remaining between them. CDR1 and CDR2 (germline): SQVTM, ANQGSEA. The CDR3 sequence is CSVVPAGTYEQYF. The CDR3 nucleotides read TGCAGCGTTGTTCCTGCGGGTACCTACGAGCAGTACTTC.

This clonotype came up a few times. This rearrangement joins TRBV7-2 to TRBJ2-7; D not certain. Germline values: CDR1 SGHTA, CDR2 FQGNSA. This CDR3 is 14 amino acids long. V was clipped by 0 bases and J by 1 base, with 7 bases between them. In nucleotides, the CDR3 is TGTGCCAGCAGCTTAGCGTACAATTCCTACGAGCAGTACTTC. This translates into CASSLAYNSYEQYF. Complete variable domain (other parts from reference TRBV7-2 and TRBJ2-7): GAGVSQSPSNKVTEKGKDVELRCDPISGHTALYWYRQSLGQGLEFLIYFQGNSAPDKSGLPSDRFSAERTGGSVSTLTIQRTQQEDSAVYLCASSLAYNSYEQYFGPGTRLTVT.

The CDR3 DNA reads as TGTGCTAGTGGTTCGAGATACAATGAGCAGTTCTTC. The encoded protein is CASGSRYNEQFF. This chain links TRBV12-5 with TRBJ2-1; D is unclear. Germline loops: CDR1 LGHNT, CDR2 FRNRAP. This CDR3 has 12 residues. Trimming shortened V by 4 bases and J by 4 bases, and 5 bases separated the two germline ends.

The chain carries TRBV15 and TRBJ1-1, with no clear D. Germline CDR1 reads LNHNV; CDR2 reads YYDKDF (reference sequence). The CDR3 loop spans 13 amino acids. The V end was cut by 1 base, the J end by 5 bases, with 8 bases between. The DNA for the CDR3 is TGTGCCACCAGCAGAGGATTTAGGACTGAAGCTTTCTTT. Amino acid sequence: CATSRGFRTEAFF.

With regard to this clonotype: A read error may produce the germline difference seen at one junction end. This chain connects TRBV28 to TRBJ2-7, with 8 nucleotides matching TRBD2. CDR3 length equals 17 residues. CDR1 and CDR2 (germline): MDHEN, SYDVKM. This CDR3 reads CANSLLGGGGPSDEQYF. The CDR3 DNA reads TGTGCCAACAGTTTATTAGGTGGCGGGGGGCCTTCCGACGAGCAGTACTTC.

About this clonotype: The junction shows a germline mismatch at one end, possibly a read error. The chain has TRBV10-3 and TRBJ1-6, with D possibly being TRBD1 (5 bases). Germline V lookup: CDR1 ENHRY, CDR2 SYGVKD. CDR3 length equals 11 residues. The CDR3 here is CAVRELRTLHF. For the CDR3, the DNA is TGTGCCGTCAGGGAATTGCGCACCCTCCACTTT.

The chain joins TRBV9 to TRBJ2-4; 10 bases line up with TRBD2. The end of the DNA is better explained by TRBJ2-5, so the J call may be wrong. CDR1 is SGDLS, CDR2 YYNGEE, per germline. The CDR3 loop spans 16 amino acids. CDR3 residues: CASSVVPLAGVETQYF. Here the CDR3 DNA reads TGTGCCAGCAGCGTAGTCCCGCTAGCGGGGGTGGAGACCCAGTACTTC.

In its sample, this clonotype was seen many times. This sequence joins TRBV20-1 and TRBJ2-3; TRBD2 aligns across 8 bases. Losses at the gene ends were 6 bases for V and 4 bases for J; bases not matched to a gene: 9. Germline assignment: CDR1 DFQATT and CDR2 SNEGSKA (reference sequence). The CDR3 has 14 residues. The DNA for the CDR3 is TGCAGTGCACACTCGGGGGGGCGAGCAGATACGCAGTATTTT. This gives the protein CSAHSGGRADTQYF.

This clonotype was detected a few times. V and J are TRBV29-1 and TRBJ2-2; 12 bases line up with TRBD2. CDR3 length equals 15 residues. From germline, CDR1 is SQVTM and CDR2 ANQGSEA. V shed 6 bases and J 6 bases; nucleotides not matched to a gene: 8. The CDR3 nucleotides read TGCAGCGTGGACCAACTAGCGGGGGGACCCGGGGAGCTGTTTTTT. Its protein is CSVDQLAGGPGELFF.

CDR3 DNA sequence: TGTGCCAGCAGTTTTATGTCTAACTATGGCTACACCTTC. Protein: CASSFMSNYGYTF. The chain employs TRBV12-3 or TRBV12-4 and TRBJ1-2; no clear D gene. V shed 3 bases and J shed 0 bases, with 5 bases lying between them. The CDR3 runs 13 residues.

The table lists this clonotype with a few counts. The CDR3, as DNA: TGTGCCAGCAGAGAACTCGGACAGGGCCGGTACGAGCAGTACTTC. Translated: CASRELGQGRYEQYF. The chain uses TRBV6-2 or TRBV6-3 and TRBJ2-7; 8 bases line up with TRBD1. With V trimmed by 6 bases and J by 4 bases, 11 bases remained unmatched. CDR3 length: 15 residues. Germline V gene data show CDR1 as MNHEY and CDR2 as SVGEGT.

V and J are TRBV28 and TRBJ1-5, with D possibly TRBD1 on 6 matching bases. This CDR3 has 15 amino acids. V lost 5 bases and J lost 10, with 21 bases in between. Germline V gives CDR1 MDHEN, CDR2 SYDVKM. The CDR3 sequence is CASSPLGGRVGPQHF. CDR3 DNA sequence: TGTGCCAGCAGTCCCTTGGGGGGCCGGGTCGGACCCCAGCATTTT. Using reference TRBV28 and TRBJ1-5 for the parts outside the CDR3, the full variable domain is DVKVTQSSRYLVKRTGEKVFLECVQDMDHENMFWYRQDPGLGLRLIYFSYDVKMKEKGDIPEGYSVSREKKERFSLILESASTNQTSMYLCASSPLGGRVGPQHFGDGTRLSIL.

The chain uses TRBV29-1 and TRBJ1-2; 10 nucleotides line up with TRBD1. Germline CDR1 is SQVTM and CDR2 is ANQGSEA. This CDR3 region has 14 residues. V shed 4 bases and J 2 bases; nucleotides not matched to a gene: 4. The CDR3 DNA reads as TGCAGCGTTGGGTGGACAGGGGGGAACTATGGCTACACCTTC. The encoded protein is CSVGWTGGNYGYTF. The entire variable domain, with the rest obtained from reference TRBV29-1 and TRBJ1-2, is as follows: SAVISQKPSRDICQRGTSLTIQCQVDSQVTMMFWYRQQPGQSLTLIATANQGSEATYESGFVIDKFPISRPNLTFSTLTVSNMSPEDSSIYLCSVGWTGGNYGYTFGSGTRLTVV.

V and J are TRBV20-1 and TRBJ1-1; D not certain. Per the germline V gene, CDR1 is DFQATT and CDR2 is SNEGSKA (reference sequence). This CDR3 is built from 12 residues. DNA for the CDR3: TGCGCCTGGGAGGCAGGGAACACTGAAGCTTTCTTT. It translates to CAWEAGNTEAFF.

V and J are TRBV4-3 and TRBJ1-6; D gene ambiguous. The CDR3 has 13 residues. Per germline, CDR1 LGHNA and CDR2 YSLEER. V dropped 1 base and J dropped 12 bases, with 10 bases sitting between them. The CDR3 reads CASSQVLSLPLHF. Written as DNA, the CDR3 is TGCGCCAGCAGCCAAGTTCTTTCGTTACCCCTCCACTTT.